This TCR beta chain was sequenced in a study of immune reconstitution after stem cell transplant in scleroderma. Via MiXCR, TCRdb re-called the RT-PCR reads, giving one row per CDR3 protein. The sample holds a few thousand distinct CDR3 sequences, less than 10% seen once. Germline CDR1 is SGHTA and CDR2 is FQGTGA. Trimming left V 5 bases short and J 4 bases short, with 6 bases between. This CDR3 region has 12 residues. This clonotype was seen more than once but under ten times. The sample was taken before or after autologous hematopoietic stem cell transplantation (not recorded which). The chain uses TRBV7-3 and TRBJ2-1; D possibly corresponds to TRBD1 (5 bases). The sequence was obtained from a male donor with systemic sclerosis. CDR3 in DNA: TGTGCCAGCAGCCCAGGGTACAATGAGCAGTTCTTC. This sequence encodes CASSPGYNEQFF.